Following are 20 T cell receptor beta chains from one sample sequenced in a study of T cell repertoires in cytomegalovirus infection. TCRdb re-called the reads with MiXCR, one entry per CDR3 protein. The table has 200,000 to 250,000 distinct CDR3 sequences, around 6.2% seen once. The sequencing sample was made of PBMCs. These receptor sequences come from a human donor in good health (CMV status not recorded). Some clones in this sample may be carry-over from other donors' samples.

The rearrangement uses TRBV6-2 or TRBV6-3 and TRBJ1-2; a weak D match, TRBD1 (5 bases). CDR1 is MNHEY, CDR2 SVGEGT, per germline. CDR3 length: 16 residues. V lost 7 bases, J lost 1 base, and 19 bases lay in between. CDR3 amino acids: CASNPTGGQGNYGYTF. The CDR3 nucleotides are TGTGCCAGCAATCCAACGGGAGGGCAGGGTAACTATGGCTACACCTTC.

This clonotype has ten or more counts. The chain is built from TRBV12-3 or TRBV12-4 and TRBJ1-1; 10 bases map to TRBD1. J was trimmed by 5 bases and V by 5 bases; bases with no gene match: 2. The CDR3 consists of 13 residues. The CDR3 reads CASSLDRGTEAFF. The CDR3 DNA sequence: TGTGCCAGCAGTCTGGACAGGGGGACTGAAGCTTTCTTT.

This clonotype was recorded at least ten times. The V gene is TRBV6-6, the J gene TRBJ1-6; D unresolved. Germline CDR1 and CDR2: MNHNY and SVGAGI (reference sequence). Trimming removed 2 bases at V and 0 bases at J, with 8 bases between. The CDR3 contains 16 residues. CDR3 coding DNA: TGTGCCAGCAGTTACGCCCAGAGCTCCTATAATTCACCCCTCCACTTT. Translation: CASSYAQSSYNSPLHF.

This clonotype was detected ten times or more. V usage is TRBV6-5 and J usage is TRBJ2-3; no firm D call. The germline V gene has CDR1 MNHEY and CDR2 SVGAGI. The CDR3 sequence is 14 residues long. Trimming stripped 0 bases from V and 3 bases from J, with 7 bases between. CDR3 nucleotides: TGTGCCAGCAGTTACTCGAGACTGACAGATACGCAGTATTTT. Its protein product is CASSYSRLTDTQYF.

This clonotype showed up just a few times. The chain carries TRBV20-1 and TRBJ2-5; 11 bases are a match to TRBD2. This CDR3 has 15 residues. Germline-derived CDR1 and CDR2 are DFQATT and SNEGSKA (reference sequence). The V and J ends lost 5 bases and 2 bases, in that order; junction bases with no gene match: 7. In DNA form, the CDR3 reads TGCAGTGCTCCCCGACTAGCGGGGACACAAGAGACCCAGTACTTC. Translated: CSAPRLAGTQETQYF.

This clonotype was observed many times. J is TRBJ2-7 and V is TRBV20-1, with TRBD1 matching 9 bases. Germline V gene data show CDR1 as DFQATT and CDR2 as SNEGSKA (reference sequence). With V trimmed by 2 bases and J by 2 bases, 4 bases remained unmatched. The CDR3 runs to 14 residues. The CDR3 loop is CSARPGQGTYEQYF. The CDR3 DNA reads as TGCAGTGCTAGACCGGGACAGGGAACCTACGAGCAGTACTTC.

Points on this clonotype: A read error may be the cause here, since a much bigger clone is one base away. CDR3 DNA: TGTGCCAGCAGTGAAGGTATAGGCGGAGGTGAAAAACTGTTTTTT. Translating gives CASSEGIGGGEKLFF. The chain recombines TRBV25-1 with TRBJ1-4; D remains ambiguous. Trimming stripped 2 bases from V and 7 bases from J, with 14 bases between. Germline assignment: CDR1 MGHDK and CDR2 SYGVNS. The CDR3 consists of 15 residues. The entire variable domain, with the rest obtained from reference TRBV25-1 and TRBJ1-4, is as follows: EADIYQTPRYLVIGTGKKITLECSQTMGHDKMYWYQQDPGMELHLIHYSYGVNSTEKGDLSSESTVSRIRTEHFPLTLESARPSHTSQYLCASSEGIGGGEKLFFGSGTQLSVL.

This clonotype was counted ten times or more. The rearrangement uses TRBV19 and TRBJ1-3; tentatively, D is TRBD1 (5 bases). V dropped 7 bases and J dropped 0 bases, with 22 bases sitting between them. The CDR3 length is 18 residues. In germline, CDR1 is LNHDA, CDR2 SQIVND (reference sequence). The CDR3, as DNA: TGTGCCAGTACCATAACCTGGGACGGCCCGAGCTCTGGAAACACCATATATTTT. Protein sequence: CASTITWDGPSSGNTIYF.

Only a few counts were recorded for this clonotype. This chain joins TRBV20-1 and TRBJ2-1, with TRBD1 identical over 8 bases. The CDR3 totals 13 residues. V gave up 4 bases and J gave up 6 bases; unmatched junction bases: 5. Germline CDR1 DFQATT, CDR2 SNEGSKA (reference sequence). The CDR3 region has the DNA TGCAGTGCTATTTGGACAGGGAGCAATGAGCAGTTCTTC. Amino acid sequence: CSAIWTGSNEQFF.

This clonotype was detected ten times or more. The chain is built from TRBV7-2 and TRBJ1-2, with 9 bases that match TRBD1. After removal of 1 base from V and 1 base from J, the junction contained 7 bases not matched to a gene. The length of the CDR3 is 17 residues. Germline loops: CDR1 SGHTA, CDR2 FQGNSA. The CDR3 loop reads CASSLVKQGAINYGYTF. CDR3 nucleotides: TGTGCCAGCAGCTTAGTAAAACAGGGGGCTATTAACTATGGCTACACCTTC.

This clonotype was seen at least ten times. The chain links TRBV7-2 to TRBJ1-1, with D possibly TRBD1 on 6 matching bases. The CDR3 is 14 amino acids. From germline, CDR1 is SGHTA and CDR2 FQGNSA. Trimming removed 5 bases at V and 1 base at J, with 11 bases between. CDR3 nucleotide sequence: TGTGCCAGCAGCCCTAGGGGGGGGAACACTGAAGCTTTCTTT. Its protein product is CASSPRGGNTEAFF.

This clonotype has more than one count but fewer than ten. The V gene is TRBV4-1, the J gene TRBJ1-2, with D hard to call. The CDR3 spans 18 residues. Germline-derived CDR1 and CDR2 are MGHRA and YSYEKL. V was trimmed by 3 bases and J by 6 bases, leaving 26 bases between them. CDR3 sequence: CASSHTNPTGGLMDGYTF. The DNA of the CDR3 is TGCGCCAGCAGCCATACGAACCCGACGGGCGGTTTGATGGATGGCTACACCTTC.

About this clonotype: This could be a read error, since a much larger clone is one nucleotide away. The chain carries TRBV10-2 and TRBJ1-2; perhaps TRBD1 as D (5 bases). CDR1 and CDR2 (germline): WSHSY, SAAADI. CDR3 length equals 13 residues. DNA of the CDR3: TGCGCCACCAGCGGGGGACTTAACTATGGCTACTCCTTC. The encoded protein is CATSGGLNYGYSF.

This clonotype was detected many times. This chain links TRBV10-2 with TRBJ2-2; no reliable D call. The CDR3 runs to 16 residues. Trimming took off 0 bases at V and 2 bases at J, with 10 bases between the two ends. Germline lookup yields CDR1 WSHSY and CDR2 SAAADI. As DNA, the CDR3 is TGCGCCAGCAGTGAGTCGAGGCGGCTTAACACCGGGGAGCTGTTTTTT. Translation gives CASSESRRLNTGELFF.

This clonotype was picked up a small number of times. The chain links TRBV14 to TRBJ2-7; no firm D call. V was pared by 5 bases and J by 2 bases, with 10 bases between. The germline CDR1 and CDR2 sequences are SGHDN and FVKESK. The CDR3 is 13 residues long. The CDR3 bases are TGTGCCAGCAGCTATACCGGCCCCTACGAGCAGTACTTC. Translation: CASSYTGPYEQYF.

This clonotype was counted many times. The chain links TRBV7-2 to TRBJ2-7; 9 bases agree with TRBD2. Germline V gives CDR1 SGHTA, CDR2 FQGNSA. Unmatched junction bases numbered 10, after V lost 5 bases and J lost 2 bases. The CDR3 runs to 16 residues. Written as DNA, the CDR3 is TGTGCCAGCAGCCCGCAGACTAGCGGAAAAACCTACGAGCAGTACTTC. Translation: CASSPQTSGKTYEQYF.

This clonotype was seen only a few times. This chain connects TRBV4-1 to TRBJ1-1; 8 nucleotides align to TRBD1. The V segment lost 4 bases and the J segment 3 bases; nucleotides outside the gene matches: 7. The CDR3 consists of 15 residues. Germline CDR1 reads MGHRA; CDR2 reads YSYEKL. The CDR3 protein is CASSRQGNADTEAFF. The CDR3 bases are TGCGCCAGCAGCCGACAGGGGAACGCGGACACTGAAGCTTTCTTT.

In this sample, this clonotype turned up many times. The chain links TRBV7-2 to TRBJ1-5; D may be TRBD1 (5 bases). The CDR3 totals 16 residues. The ends were cut back, 1 base at V and 2 bases at J, with 12 bases in the middle. Germline V gene sequence: CDR1 SGHTA, CDR2 FQGNSA. The CDR3, as DNA: TGTGCCAGCAGCTTAGGAGGACGGGACGGCAATCAGCCCCAGCATTTT. Encoded protein: CASSLGGRDGNQPQHF.

The sample holds many counts of this clonotype. The chain carries TRBV6-5 and TRBJ1-2; D remains ambiguous. Trimming stripped 0 bases from V and 2 bases from J, with 10 bases between. Looked up from germline, CDR1 is MNHEY and CDR2 is SVGAGI. There are 15 residues in the CDR3. The CDR3 DNA reads TGTGCCAGCAGTTACTCGCGCTCCAGGAACTATGGCTACACCTTC. Amino acid sequence: CASSYSRSRNYGYTF.

This clonotype was found many times. The chain combines TRBV6-4 with TRBJ1-2; TRBD1 agrees at 10 bases. The junction had 11 bases not matched to a gene; V was cut back by 5 bases and J by 8 bases. The CDR3 contains 15 residues. Germline CDR1 MRHNA, CDR2 SNTAGT. The CDR3 is CASSPSGQGTAGYTF. For the CDR3, the DNA is TGTGCCAGCAGTCCTTCGGGACAGGGGACAGCAGGCTACACCTTC.